This TCR beta chain comes out of a study of blood T cells in healthy people across ages (dated by TCRdb to about 2015). Regarding the research as a whole: Template switching captured roughly one uniquely barcoded TCR beta cDNA molecule per two T cells in model experiments. To track age-related changes in TCR beta repertoire diversity, the study relied on deep sequencing normalized with unique cDNA molecular identifiers. The donors were divided into four age groups: young (average 16 years), middle-aged (around 41), aged (around 67) and long-lived (approximately 74). To avoid experimental bias, donors of different ages were randomly spread across the sequencing lanes. Using the same blood draw, the study looked at two additional independent replicas of 1 million unique cDNA reads for two donors, one aged 18 to 30 and the other aged 80 or older. Study-level results and caveats: Donor CMV infection status was unknown, potentially confounding age-related changes in expanded clonotypes. Compared with the aged group, the long-lived group had more naive CD4+ T cells, fewer expanded clones and increased TCR diversity, suggesting age selection. Observed TCR beta diversity correlated strongly with the percentage of naive T cells measured by flow cytometry. Because profiling used bulk unsorted PBMCs, naive and antigen-experienced compartments could not be compared conclusively. Estimates of total diversity based on one million sequenced T cells were considered lower bounds and underestimates. Observed TCR beta diversity per million T cells fell roughly linearly with age, and a significant reduction was already apparent by age about 36.

A note on this clonotype: Its binding antigen is unknown. No per-base quality is available; no much larger clone lies one base away.

The 39 donors, aged about 6 to 95 years, were systemically healthy Caucasian individuals from Russia. Roughly 9.5 milliliters of peripheral blood were drawn from each donor into EDTA-treated Vacutainer tubes. PBMCs were isolated by Ficoll-Paque density-gradient centrifugation, with at least 6 million obtained per sample. Total RNA was extracted from PBMCs with Trizol reagent, with at least 6 micrograms obtained per sample. Naive CD45RAhigh/CD27high T cell percentages were measured by flow cytometry on a PBMC aliquot from every donor. Clipping removes 6 bases from V and 7 bases from J, with 4 as the unmatched junction base count. The CDR3 measures 12 amino acids from cysteine to phenylalanine. Of all the DNA, just the CDR3 is kept, 36 bases in frame from base 1. From the germline V gene (reference sequence), CDR1 is DFQATT and CDR2 is SNEGSKA. To prepare the library, 5' RACE was applied. Sequencing instrument: Illumina HiSeq 2500. A second roughly 6 to 12 cycle PCR used a sample-barcoded 5' primer and a J-beta primer mix. Each TCR beta cDNA molecule received a unique molecular identifier from a template-switch 5' adaptor carrying 12 random nucleotides. Each sample yielded at least 3 million CDR3-containing paired-end reads. First-strand cDNA synthesis was performed from all RNA using the Mint cDNA synthesis kit, with priming by a TRBC-specific oligonucleotide. Following uracil-DNA glycosylase treatment, a first 18-cycle PCR with universal primers M1SS and BC2_uni_R was performed on all cDNA. For the original study's pipeline: Each sample was normalized by randomly selecting 1 million high-quality reads, each carrying a distinct molecular identifier. Instead of being binned into consensus sequences, reads with shared molecular identifiers were discarded. CDR3 identification, clonotype clustering and error correction used MiTCR with a Q25 quality threshold and the strictest error-elimination algorithm. A nonparametric unseen species model with Euler transformation was used to estimate a lower bound on total TCR beta diversity. TCRdb redid the processing of the public reads, applying fastp at Q25 and MiXCR, and retained in-frame beta chains. Every CDR3 protein is listed once, alongside the most common genes and DNA of its rows. The V and J calls shown here were made by TCRdb, not taken from the authors' results. The sample profile shows hundreds of thousands of distinct CDR3 sequences; around 46% of them were found once. The ten biggest clones cover 10% to 15% of the sample.

This TCR was sampled from a man between 25 and 39 years old in good health. What was sequenced was blood. Recombination joined TRBV20-1 with TRBJ1-2; 11 junctional bases match TRBD1. The CDR3 protein sequence reads: CSASDRGPGYTF. The DNA reads as follows: TGCAGTGCCTCGGACAGGGGGCCTGGCTACACCTTC.